The next 19 T cell receptor beta chains were all read from a single sample in a study of blood T cell repertoires in COVID-19. Sequencing was performed with immunoSEQ multiplex PCR; in TCRdb, only in-frame clones are kept and a portion is missing. The sample contains 35,000 to 40,000 clones, 70% to 90% of which appear only once. Sequencing was done on a sample of peripheral blood. The receptor source for this set is a man aged 60 to 69 with COVID-19, enrolled during active disease.

The chain carries TRBV7-2 and TRBJ1-5; TRBD1 matches at 8 bases. Per the germline V gene, CDR1 is SGHTA and CDR2 is FQGNSA. Unmatched junction bases numbered 5, after V lost 2 bases and J lost 8 bases. CDR3 length: 14 residues. CDR3 residues: CASSLNAGGEPQHF. The CDR3 DNA reads as TGTGCCAGCAGCTTAAATGCAGGGGGCGAGCCCCAGCATTTT.

This clone occurred a few times. The chain recombines TRBV3-1 (or the pseudogene TRBV3-2) with TRBJ1-1; D possibly corresponds to TRBD1 (6 bases). The CDR3 runs to 13 residues. V was cut by 1 base and J by 7 bases, with 10 bases left in between. Germline values: CDR1 LGHDT, CDR2 YNNKEL (reference sequence). In DNA, the CDR3 is TGTGCCAGCAGCCAAGTGACAGGCGGTGAAGCTTTCTTT. As protein: CASSQVTGGEAFF.

CDR3 in amino acids: CAWSVAGAGEKLFF. DNA for the CDR3: TGTGCCTGGAGTGTTGCGGGGGCTGGGGAAAAACTGTTTTTT. The chain combines TRBV30 with TRBJ1-4; D might be TRBD1 (6 bases). The germline V gene has CDR1 GTSNPN and CDR2 SVGIG (reference sequence). The length of the CDR3 is 14 residues. Trimming took off 0 bases at V and 8 bases at J, with 13 bases between the two ends.

CDR3 region: CSASPEFLPQGHHF. In DNA form, the CDR3 reads TGCAGTGCCAGTCCGGAGTTCTTGCCACAGGGGCACCATTTT. The chain carries TRBV20-1 and TRBJ1-5; the match to TRBD1 covers 7 bases. V dropped 6 bases and J dropped 16; count of bases not matched to a gene: 21. The CDR3 loop spans 14 amino acids. Germline CDR1 DFQATT, CDR2 SNEGSKA (reference sequence).

This chain joins TRBV6-4 and TRBJ2-3; 8 nucleotides align to TRBD1. Germline CDR1 reads MRHNA; CDR2 reads SNTAGT. CDR3 size: 14 residues. J gave up 4 bases and V 0 bases, and 0 bases lay outside the gene matches. The CDR3 DNA follows: TGTGCCAGCAGTGACTCGACAGGGGCAGATACGCAGTATTTT. This encodes CASSDSTGADTQYF.

The chain couples TRBV20-1 to TRBJ2-5, with 8 positions matching TRBD2. The CDR3 loop spans 14 amino acids. V was clipped by 3 bases and J by 5 bases; unmatched bases: 8. Germline values: CDR1 DFQATT, CDR2 SNEGSKA (reference sequence). CDR3 nucleotide sequence: TGCAGTGCTAGTCGGGAGGGGGGCCATGAGACCCAGTACTTC. Its translation: CSASREGGHETQYF.

The gene calls are TRBV19 and TRBJ1-2; 8 nucleotides agree with TRBD1. Germline-derived CDR1 and CDR2 are LNHDA and SQIVND (reference sequence). This CDR3 region has 12 residues. V lost 9 bases to trimming and J lost 4 bases; unmatched junction nucleotides: 4. Written as DNA, the CDR3 is TGTGCCAGCAGGGGGCGAGGCTATGGCTACACCTTC. Amino acid sequence: CASRGRGYGYTF.

To note about this clone: The germline gene is not matched at one end of the junction; a read error may be the cause. The rearrangement uses TRBV9 and TRBJ1-4; TRBD1 aligns across 7 bases. Germline CDR1 is SGDLS and CDR2 is YYNGEE. CDR3 size: 15 residues. The CDR3 sequence is CASSAGDSFNEKLFF. In DNA form, the CDR3 reads TGTGCCAGCAGCGCGGGGGACAGTTTTAATGAAAAGCTGTTTTTT.

The rearrangement uses TRBV4-1 and TRBJ1-2; 11 nucleotides agree with TRBD1. Germline CDR1 is MGHRA and CDR2 is YSYEKL. V lost 1 base, J lost 5 bases, and 9 bases stayed unmatched. CDR3 length: 17 residues. CDR3 DNA: TGCGCCAGCAGCCAAGCGGGTTGGACAGGGGGCGAATATGGCTACACCTTC. This codes for CASSQAGWTGGEYGYTF.

The chain uses TRBV4-1 and TRBJ1-1, with D uncertain. This CDR3 region has 13 residues. Germline values: CDR1 MGHRA, CDR2 YSYEKL. Trimming removed 3 bases at V and 1 base at J, with 6 bases between. The CDR3 region is CASSHAGNTEAFF. The CDR3 DNA reads TGCGCCAGCAGCCACGCCGGGAACACTGAAGCTTTCTTT.

CDR3 in DNA: TGCGCCAGCAGCTCACTACAGGGGAACACTGAAGCTTTCTTT. Protein: CASSSLQGNTEAFF. V and J are TRBV5-1 and TRBJ1-1; weak D call: TRBD1 (6 bases). The CDR3 is made up of 14 amino acids. Germline values: CDR1 SGHRS, CDR2 YFSETQ. V gave up 3 bases and J gave up 1 base, with 10 bases separating them.

The chain uses TRBV6-5 and TRBJ2-1; possibly TRBD1 for D (5 bases). Germline CDR1 reads MNHEY; CDR2 reads SVGAGI. This CDR3 region has 16 residues. Trimming took 4 bases from V and 0 from J, leaving 13 bases between them. CDR3 DNA sequence: TGTGCCAGCAGTTCACAGGCTCTTGGCTCCTACAATGAGCAGTTCTTC. Protein product: CASSSQALGSYNEQFF.

The gene calls are TRBV3-1 (or the pseudogene TRBV3-2) and TRBJ1-1; possible D gene TRBD1, 5 bases. The V gene lost 5 bases and the J gene lost 4 bases, with 14 bases spanning the gap. CDR3 length: 14 amino acids. In germline, CDR1 is LGHDT, CDR2 YNNKEL (reference sequence). CDR3 in amino acids: CASSSQGTGTEAFF. The CDR3 DNA is TGTGCCAGCAGCTCCCAGGGTACCGGCACTGAAGCTTTCTTT.

The sample holds one count of this clone. The J gene is TRBJ1-5, the V gene TRBV30, with 9 bases identical to TRBD1. CDR3 length: 14 amino acids. Germline V gene data show CDR1 as GTSNPN and CDR2 as SVGIG (reference sequence). Unmatched junction bases numbered 4, after V lost 2 bases and J lost 5 bases. Written as DNA, the CDR3 is TGTGCCTGGAGTCCTGGGACAGGGTATCAGCCCCAGCATTTT. Amino acids: CAWSPGTGYQPQHF.

This chain links TRBV5-1 with TRBJ1-1; 8 bases line up with TRBD1. Germline V gene data show CDR1 as SGHRS and CDR2 as YFSETQ. CDR3 length: 15 residues. With 4 bases clipped from V and 5 bases from J, the junction kept 10 bases outside the gene matches. The CDR3: CASSQLQGAGTEAFF. In DNA form, the CDR3 reads TGCGCCAGCAGCCAACTCCAGGGGGCAGGGACTGAAGCTTTCTTT.

The V and J genes are TRBV21-1 and TRBJ2-5; the table assigns TRBD2, which was not confirmed against the DNA. TRBV21-1 is listed as a pseudogene. The length of the CDR3 is 14 residues. The CDR3 DNA sequence: TGTGCCAGCAGCAAAGTTCCTATCCAAGAGACCCAGTACTTC. Translated: CASSKVPIQETQYF.

The V and J genes are TRBV7-9 and TRBJ1-1, with D hard to call. The CDR3 length is 13 residues. Per germline, CDR1 SEHNR and CDR2 FQNEAQ (reference sequence). Trimming removed 5 bases at V and 4 bases at J, with 11 bases between. The CDR3 nucleotides are TGTGCCAGCAGCGACGGTGGGAGCACTGAAGCTTTCTTT. This codes for CASSDGGSTEAFF.

The chain is built from TRBV5-4 and TRBJ2-7, with 9 bases matching TRBD2. Germline assignment: CDR1 SGHNT and CDR2 YYREEE (reference sequence). V lost 0 bases and J lost 2; bases outside the gene matches: 6. The CDR3 is 16 amino acids. The CDR3 coding sequence is TGTGCCAGCAGCTTGGCCGTCGCGGGAGGGACCTACGAGCAGTACTTC. Amino acid sequence: CASSLAVAGGTYEQYF.

V gene TRBV7-9 combines with J gene TRBJ2-7, with D possibly being TRBD1 (6 bases). V dropped 5 bases and J dropped 2 bases, with 13 bases sitting between them. This CDR3 has 14 residues. Germline V gene sequence: CDR1 SEHNR, CDR2 FQNEAQ (reference sequence). CDR3 in amino acids: CASSLVGTTYEQYF. The DNA for the CDR3 is TGTGCCAGCAGCCTCGTTGGGACAACCTACGAGCAGTACTTC.